The text below deals with one T cell receptor beta chain. This sample stems from a study of blood T cell repertoires in COVID-19. Study as a whole: The study drew acute and convalescent COVID-19 samples from the United States, Italy and Spain.

V was clipped by 4 bases and J by 9 bases; unmatched bases: 3. This CDR3 has 13 amino acids. CDR1 and CDR2 (germline): LGHDT, YNNKEL (reference sequence). Profiled with immunoSEQ multiplex PCR; TCRdb holds only in-frame clones, not every one. The data show 200,000 or so clones, about 80% seen once. The specimen sequenced was PBMCs or T cells enriched from blood (not recorded which). The sequence was collected from a man between 40 and 49 years old who had recovered from COVID-19. This chain connects TRBV3-1 (or the pseudogene TRBV3-2) to TRBJ1-6; 7 bases agree with TRBD1. CDR3: CASSPDRISPLHF. The CDR3 DNA follows: TGTGCCAGCAGCCCGGACAGGATTTCACCCCTCCACTTT.